A selection of T cell receptor beta chains follows, all from one sample in a study of T cell changes during pregnancy in multiple sclerosis. Sequencing was performed with immunoSEQ multiplex PCR; in TCRdb, only in-frame clones are kept and a portion is missing. Of approximately 60,000 clones in the sample, about 92% were seen once. The sample consisted of peripheral blood, taken in the second trimester of pregnancy. All receptors come from a female donor in good health, enrolled as a control in a pregnancy study. Each CDR3 is given without its conserved first and last residue.

J: TRBJ2-7; V: TRBV29-1; CDR3: SVGRFGPAYEQY
J: TRBJ2-3; V: TRBV10-1; CDR3: ASSADTDTQY
J: TRBJ2-7; V: TRBV28; CDR3: ASSSGDSYEQY
J: TRBJ1-1; V: TRBV28; CDR3: ASSPRTVMNTEAF
J: TRBJ2-7; V: TRBV4-2; CDR3: ASSQVTGPFEQY
J: TRBJ1-2; V: TRBV14; CDR3: ASSPIPGQGMGGYT
J: TRBJ1-1; V: TRBV7-3; CDR3: ASRDNNRDEAF
J: TRBJ2-2; V: TRBV11-3; CDR3: ASSLSSGELF
J: TRBJ2-5; V: TRBV12-2; CDR3: ALLDRGRQTQY
J: TRBJ1-2; V: TRBV19; CDR3: ASSKPTGVSPYGYT
J: TRBJ2-7; V: TRBV15; CDR3: ATSPARTGSYEQY
J: TRBJ2-7; V: TRBV12-5; CDR3: ASGFRTSGEGYEQY
J: TRBJ1-1; V: TRBV19; CDR3: ASSIDATGTEAF
J: TRBJ2-3; V: TRBV4-2; CDR3: ASRGLAKDTQY
J: .; V: TRBV27; CDR3: ASSSTSGADEQY
J: TRBJ1-1; V: TRBV5-1; CDR3: ASSLAGSVTEAF
J: TRBJ2-5; V: TRBV27; CDR3: ASSTSDRGQTQY
J: TRBJ2-3; V: TRBV7-3; CDR3: ASSPGLSTDTQY
J: TRBJ1-2; V: TRBV5-1; CDR3: ASSLGRTGDGYT
J: TRBJ1-5; V: TRBV30; CDR3: AWSADYRQGAIQPQH
J: TRBJ2-7; V: TRBV4-1; CDR3: ASSKQAGGDYEQY
J: TRBJ2-4; V: TRBV11-1; CDR3: ASSLGSRGAKNIQY
J: TRBJ2-3; V: TRBV7-9; CDR3: ASSLGTGVFTDTQY
J: TRBJ2-7; V: TRBV2; CDR3: ASILRDKRYEQY
J: TRBJ2-1; V: TRBV4-1; CDR3: ASSQGPGTGKYNEQF
J: TRBJ1-3; V: TRBV7-9; CDR3: ASSVTGGTIY
J: TRBJ1-1; V: TRBV5-5; CDR3: ASSFRGAHGTEAF
J: TRBJ2-3; V: TRBV5-1; CDR3: ASSYAASGGARDTQY
J: TRBJ2-2; V: TRBV12-5; CDR3: ASGRERLPRDKNTGELF
J: TRBJ2-4; V: TRBV6-1; CDR3: ASSSGGLWGIQY
J: TRBJ2-1; V: TRBV7-3; CDR3: ASSLLRGTGEQF
J: TRBJ1-1; V: TRBV7-9; CDR3: ASSEGRNTEAF
J: TRBJ2-7; V: TRBV10-3; CDR3: AISESSGSMDFYEQY